One and the same sample provided the 26 T cell receptor beta chains below, sequenced in a study of T cell responses to AZD1222 COVID-19 vaccine. Assay: immunoSEQ multiplex PCR; the TCRdb copy retains only in-frame clones and omits some. The sample consists of about 110,000 clones, roughly nine tenths of them appearing once. Sequencing was performed on peripheral blood, taken on day 0 of AZD1222 vaccination. Receptors originate from an adult in good health.

The CDR3 loop is CASHRDTPGYGYTF. CDR3 bases: TGTGCCAGTCACAGGGACACCCCAGGGTATGGCTACACCTTC. The V call is TRBV2, the J call TRBJ1-2; D may be TRBD1 (6 bases). The CDR3 totals 14 residues. Trimming shortened V by 9 bases and J by 5 bases, and 19 bases separated the two germline ends. CDR1 SNHLY and CDR2 FYNNEI come from the germline V gene.

The V call is TRBV11-2, the J call TRBJ2-2; D ambiguous. V lost 5 bases and J lost 5, with 12 bases in between. The CDR3 runs to 14 residues. Germline CDR1 reads SGHAT; CDR2 reads FQNNGV. CDR3 DNA: TGTGCCAGCAGCGGTAACAAGAAGACCGGGGAGCTGTTTTTT. This encodes CASSGNKKTGELFF.

The CDR3 coding sequence is TGTGCCAGCAGCTCTCCTTGGGGGATGGTTCGCGACGAGCAGTACTTC. It is translated as CASSSPWGMVRDEQYF. The chain combines TRBV7-2 with TRBJ2-7, with D tentatively TRBD1 or TRBD2 (5 bases each). V was pared by 4 bases and J by 5 bases, with 21 bases between. This CDR3 has 16 amino acids. Germline CDR1 SGHTA, CDR2 FQGNSA.

The chain uses TRBV5-1 and TRBJ1-4; the match to TRBD1 covers 8 bases. The V gene's germline CDR1 is SGHRS and CDR2 YFSETQ. This CDR3 has 13 residues. V lost 8 bases, J lost 7 bases, and 7 bases stayed unmatched. The CDR3 protein is CASRGGQGEKLFF. The CDR3 bases are TGCGCCAGTAGAGGAGGACAGGGTGAAAAACTGTTTTTT.

This chain uses TRBV30 with TRBJ1-2; 7 positions match TRBD1. The CDR3 runs to 12 residues. Germline CDR1 and CDR2: GTSNPN and SVGIG (reference sequence). Trimming at V came to 8 bases and at J to 4 bases, leaving 7 bases not matched to a gene. The DNA of the CDR3 is TGTGCCCGGGACAGCAGGGGCTATGGCTACACCTTC. Protein sequence: CARDSRGYGYTF. The full variable domain, rest sourced from reference TRBV30 and TRBJ1-2, is SQTIHQWPATLVQPVGSPLSLECTVEGTSNPNLYWYRQAAGRGLQLLFYSVGIGQISSEVPQNLSASRPQDRQFILSSKKLLLSDSGFYLCARDSRGYGYTFGSGTRLTVV.

The V call is TRBV5-6, the J call TRBJ1-1; D uncertain. Germline CDR1 and CDR2: SGHDT and YYEEEE. Trimming cost V 1 base and J 5 bases, with 9 bases left between them. There are 13 residues in the CDR3. The CDR3 coding sequence is TGTGCCAGCAGCTTGAGCCTGGGAACTGAAGCTTTCTTT. It is translated as CASSLSLGTEAFF.

J is TRBJ1-1 and V is TRBV6-6; 9 positions agree with TRBD1. The germline gives CDR1 MNHNY, CDR2 SVGAGI (reference sequence). Losses at the gene ends were 5 bases for V and 2 bases for J; bases not matched to a gene: 12. The CDR3 runs to 17 residues. CDR3 DNA: TGTGCCAGCAGTCTGGGACAGGGCCTAGGGGGTAACACTGAAGCTTTCTTT. It is translated as CASSLGQGLGGNTEAFF.

In this sample, this clone turned up once. The genes are TRBV29-1 and TRBJ2-1, with D perhaps given as TRBD1 or TRBD2 (6 bases each). Trimming left V 4 bases short and J 0 bases short, with 16 bases between. The CDR3 is 16 residues long. Germline CDR1 and CDR2: SQVTM and ANQGSEA. The CDR3, as DNA: TGCAGCGTTGCCGGGGGCTCTAGGGGCTCCTACAATGAGCAGTTCTTC. Its translation is CSVAGGSRGSYNEQFF.

V gene TRBV2 combines with J gene TRBJ1-3; TRBD1 agrees at 9 bases. Losses at the gene ends were 4 bases for V and 2 bases for J; bases not matched to a gene: 0. Germline CDR1 and CDR2: SNHLY and FYNNEI. This CDR3 is 14 amino acids long. The CDR3 protein is CASSGTGAGNTIYF. As DNA, the CDR3 is TGTGCCAGCAGTGGGACAGGGGCTGGAAACACCATATATTTT.

The chain is built from TRBV19 and TRBJ1-5; D unresolved. V lost 6 bases to trimming and J lost 2 bases, with 11 bases between them. This CDR3 comprises 14 residues. Germline values: CDR1 LNHDA, CDR2 SQIVND (reference sequence). Here the CDR3 DNA reads TGTGCCAGTAGCCATCGGTCGGGCAATCAGCCCCAGCATTTT. It translates to CASSHRSGNQPQHF.

V and J are TRBV6-5 and TRBJ1-1; D possibly corresponds to TRBD1 (6 bases). Looked up from germline, CDR1 is MNHEY and CDR2 is SVGAGI. V was trimmed by 6 bases and J by 0 bases, leaving 11 bases between them. This CDR3 contains 14 residues. This CDR3 is CASSLTGMNTEAFF. CDR3 in DNA: TGTGCCAGCAGCCTTACAGGGATGAACACTGAAGCTTTCTTT.

The chain has TRBV30 and TRBJ2-7; no clear D. V gave up 0 bases and J gave up 5 bases, with 8 bases separating them. The CDR3 spans 12 residues. Per the germline V gene, CDR1 is GTSNPN and CDR2 is SVGIG (reference sequence). This CDR3 reads CAWSVGFHEQYF. As DNA, the CDR3 is TGTGCCTGGAGTGTCGGGTTCCACGAGCAGTACTTC.

This chain uses TRBV5-1 with TRBJ1-1, with 8 bases that match TRBD1. Germline CDR1 reads SGHRS; CDR2 reads YFSETQ. The ends lost 4 bases at V and 0 bases at J; junction bases unmatched: 2. This CDR3 is 14 amino acids long. The CDR3 spells CASSPGQVNTEAFF. CDR3 bases: TGCGCCAGCAGCCCGGGACAGGTGAACACTGAAGCTTTCTTT.

This clone was picked up a small number of times. The V gene is TRBV5-1, the J gene TRBJ1-1; D unresolved. CDR1 and CDR2 (germline): SGHRS, YFSETQ. This CDR3 is built from 14 residues. V was clipped by 5 bases and J by 2 bases, with 13 bases between them. The CDR3 DNA follows: TGCGCCAGCAGTTCCGAGTCTGCAAACACTGAAGCTTTCTTT. This codes for CASSSESANTEAFF.

This clone was observed a handful of times. V and J are TRBV19 and TRBJ2-7; a possible D gene is TRBD2 (6 bases). V was cut by 1 base and J by 0 bases, with 7 bases left in between. The length of the CDR3 is 14 residues. From germline, CDR1 is LNHDA and CDR2 SQIVND (reference sequence). CDR3 amino acids: CASSIGGVSYEQYF. DNA for the CDR3: TGTGCCAGTAGTATAGGCGGGGTCTCCTACGAGCAGTACTTC.

The V and J genes are TRBV4-1 and TRBJ1-6; tentative D call: TRBD1 (5 bases). Trimming stripped 0 bases from V and 9 bases from J, with 12 bases between. Germline CDR1 is MGHRA and CDR2 is YSYEKL. This CDR3 comprises 15 residues. The CDR3 loop is CASSQEQGLFSPLHF. Written as DNA, the CDR3 is TGCGCCAGCAGCCAAGAGCAGGGCCTGTTTTCACCCCTCCACTTT.

This clone was seen just once. The V and J genes are TRBV5-1 and TRBJ1-1; no reliable D call. From germline, CDR1 is SGHRS and CDR2 YFSETQ. The CDR3 totals 13 residues. Trimming removed 6 bases at V and 1 base at J, with 10 bases between. The CDR3 DNA follows: TGCGCCAGCACTGGGAGTCGGAACACTGAAGCTTTCTTT. This gives the protein CASTGSRNTEAFF.

J is TRBJ1-6 and V is TRBV19; D gene ambiguous. V lost 5 bases and J lost 8, with 16 bases in between. The CDR3 spans 15 residues. Germline assignment: CDR1 LNHDA and CDR2 SQIVND (reference sequence). CDR3 in DNA: TGTGCCAGTAGTCGGGCAGGACGCCGAGATTCACCCCTCCACTTT. Amino acids: CASSRAGRRDSPLHF.

This clone was seen a handful of times. The rearrangement joins TRBV14 to TRBJ1-1, with 12 bases that match TRBD1. Germline-derived CDR1 and CDR2 are SGHDN and FVKESK. CDR3 size: 19 residues. Losses at the gene ends were 0 bases for V and 5 bases for J; bases not matched to a gene: 13. DNA for the CDR3: TGTGCCAGCAGCCAAGATCGAACGGGACAGGGGGCGCGATGGACTGAAGCTTTCTTT. Its translation is CASSQDRTGQGARWTEAFF.

The chain uses TRBV16 and TRBJ1-1, with 8 bases lining up with TRBD1. The CDR3 runs 15 residues. Germline trimming cut 0 bases from V and 5 bases from J; bases unmatched to any gene: 5. Germline lookup yields CDR1 KGHSY and CDR2 FQNENV. CDR3 nucleotides: TGTGCCAGCAGCCAATCGTACAGGGGGGGAACTGAAGCTTTCTTT. Translating it yields CASSQSYRGGTEAFF.

This chain uses TRBV6-2 or TRBV6-3 with TRBJ1-2; D unresolved. V lost 5 bases and J lost 6, with 22 bases in between. Germline V gene data show CDR1 as MNHEY and CDR2 as SVGEGT. The CDR3 is 16 amino acids. The CDR3 nucleotides are TGTGCCAGCAGTCAAAAATGGACGGTGTGGGGAGATGGCTACACCTTC. It specifies CASSQKWTVWGDGYTF.

This sequence joins TRBV10-1 and TRBJ2-3; 8 bases line up with TRBD2. Looked up from germline, CDR1 is WNHNN and CDR2 is SYGVQD (reference sequence). The length of the CDR3 is 15 residues. J lost 2 bases, V lost 0 bases, and 1 base had no gene match. In DNA, the CDR3 is TGCGCCAGCAGTGAGTCGCGGGGGGACACAGATACGCAGTATTTT. This translates into CASSESRGDTDTQYF.

This chain uses TRBV6-5 with TRBJ2-3; D possibly uses TRBD1 or TRBD2 (5 bases each). There are 15 residues in the CDR3. V was shortened by 6 bases and J by 1 base, with 14 bases between the two germline ends. Germline CDR1 is MNHEY and CDR2 is SVGAGI. CDR3: CASRPWGSGTDTQYF. CDR3 bases: TGTGCCAGCAGGCCGTGGGGGTCAGGCACAGATACGCAGTATTTT.

CDR3: CASLWGAEAFF. As DNA, the CDR3 is TGTGCCAGCCTTTGGGGGGCGGAAGCTTTCTTT. This rearrangement joins TRBV6-5 to TRBJ1-1, with a tentative D call TRBD1 (6 bases). V was pared by 8 bases and J by 8 bases, with 12 bases between. The germline V gene encodes CDR1 MNHEY and CDR2 SVGAGI. The CDR3 is 11 residues long.

The genes are TRBV4-1 and TRBJ1-2; 7 bases map to TRBD1. This CDR3 comprises 16 residues. Germline-derived CDR1 and CDR2 are MGHRA and YSYEKL. The trim removed 3 bases at V and 5 bases at J, leaving 12 bases unmatched. This CDR3 reads CASSHEPTGRGYGYTF. As DNA, the CDR3 is TGCGCCAGCAGCCATGAGCCGACAGGGAGGGGGTATGGCTACACCTTC.

The chain joins TRBV10-3 to TRBJ2-7, with D maybe TRBD2 (6 bases). The CDR3 runs to 16 residues. V was shortened by 3 bases and J by 1 base, with 16 bases between the two germline ends. Per the germline V gene, CDR1 is ENHRY and CDR2 is SYGVKD. The CDR3 region is CAISDRGTDGSYEQYF. For the CDR3, the DNA is TGTGCCATCAGTGATCGGGGGACGGACGGATCCTACGAGCAGTACTTC.